This T cell receptor beta chain is drawn from a study of blood T cells in healthy people across ages. This clonotype was observed a handful of times. Sample-barcoded 5' priming and a J-beta primer mix drove a second PCR of about 6 to 12 cycles. TCRdb ran MiXCR on the 5' RACE reads and lists one entry per CDR3 protein. The data contain 450,000 to 700,000 distinct CDR3 sequences, approximately 30% of them singletons. The CDR3 contains 15 residues. Trimming shortened V by 3 bases and J by 12 bases, and 21 bases separated the two germline ends. About 9.6 milliliters of peripheral blood were drawn from each donor into EDTA-treated tubes. Every sample yielded at least 6.5 million isolated PBMCs. Total RNA extraction produced at least 5 micrograms (per sample) for the study.

The clonotype originates from a woman aged 70 to 79 in good health. Sequences were obtained from blood. The rearrangement uses TRBV12-3 or TRBV12-4 and TRBJ2-1, with TRBD2 as a possible D gene (6 bases). The CDR3, as DNA: TGTGCCAGCAGTTTGGGCGGGGCCCGGCTAAGGGCGCAGTTCTTC. It specifies CASSLGGARLRAQFF.